The next 2 T cell receptor beta chains were all read from a single sample in a study of cytomegalovirus exposure and HLA in healthy donors. Primers: 60 Vbeta forward and 13 Jbeta reverse. This table comes from immunoSEQ multiplex PCR, and its TCRdb copy is limited to in-frame clones, with some not included. The table has some 110,000 clones, 80% to 85% seen once. Input material: PBMCs. These receptors were taken from a man in his thirties or forties in good health and CMV-seropositive.

This clone was observed a few times. The chain joins TRBV28 to TRBJ1-2; 8 nucleotides line up with TRBD1. Trimming at V came to 6 bases and at J to 3 bases, leaving 9 bases not matched to a gene. This CDR3 region has 15 residues. In germline, CDR1 is MDHEN, CDR2 SYDVKM. CDR3 sequence reads: CASRGDRGIDYGYTF. The CDR3 nucleotides read TGTGCCAGCAGGGGAGACAGGGGAATCGACTATGGCTACACCTTC.

The chain couples TRBV5-6 to TRBJ1-5; D might be TRBD1 (6 bases). V lost 3 bases, J lost 3 bases, and 10 bases lay in between. Germline lookup yields CDR1 SGHDT and CDR2 YYEEEE. The CDR3 has 14 residues. DNA for the CDR3: TGTGCCAGCAGCTGGAACAGGGTCAATCAGCCCCAGCATTTT. Encoded protein: CASSWNRVNQPQHF.